A single T cell receptor (beta chain) is shown here with its context. Its cognate antigen has yet to be identified. Base qualities are not provided; no much larger clone lies one nucleotide away. The study deep-sequenced TCR repertoires of sorted CD4+ and CD8+ blood T cells from severe aplastic anemia patients and healthy subjects. Ficoll-Paque density gradient centrifugation was used to isolate peripheral blood mononuclear cells. Before DNA extraction, CD4+ and CD8+ T cells were sorted with FACS or magnetic beads. Reading from cysteine to phenylalanine, the CDR3 counts 17 amino acids. This entry keeps only the CDR3 DNA: 51 bases, framed from base 1. Germline trimming: 7 bases from V, 9 bases from J; junction bases outside gene matches: 21. CDR1 and CDR2 are read off the germline V gene (reference sequence) as LNHDA and SQIVND. Genomic DNA was used as template for profiling of TCR beta VDJ combinations and CDR3 sequences. An Illumina HiSeq 2000 was used for TCR repertoire sequencing. The original methods were these. TRBV/TRBJ rearrangement plots, CDR3 size and DJ length profiles, and Simpson's diversity index were used to assess repertoires. The immunodominant clone was defined as the most abundant DNA sequence in deep sequencing data. CDR3 amino acid sequences were checked for sharing between subjects and were compared against published repertoires and the VDJdb database. TCRdb reprocessing: public reads trimmed at Q25 with fastp, clones called with MiXCR, in-frame beta chains kept. Each CDR3 protein gets just one entry, which takes the most common genes and DNA from the rows behind it. The authors' filters were not applied to this entry. The sample table lists 100,000 to 150,000 distinct CDR3 sequences, about 46% of them with a count of one. Clones ranked in the top ten supply about 2.3% of the sample.

The entry originates in a study of CD8+CD57+ T cells in acquired aplastic anemia (dated by TCRdb to the late 2010s). Concerning the study at large: A mean of roughly 2.9 ug of DNA, ranging from roughly 0.18 to 30 ug, was extracted from sorted CD4+ and CD8+ cells. For healthy donor samples, the average read count was around 9.8 million for CD4+ cells and roughly 12 million for CD8+ cells.

Points the paper makes about the study in general: CD8+ Simpson's diversity did not differ significantly between patients and healthy controls (P=0.060). Around 30 CD8+ CDR3 sequences were shared between patients and controls but appeared highly expressed in patients and within their immunodominant clones.

The sample taken for sequencing was sorted CD4+, CD8+, or CD8+CD57+ T cells (not recorded which) from PBMCs. The rearrangement joined TRBV19 to TRBJ1-2, and 9 junctional nucleotides match TRBD1. The sequence was collected from a human donor in good health, serving as a control. CDR3 region: CASTPKRTGDPIRRYTF. The nucleotide sequence is TGTGCCAGTACCCCTAAGAGGACAGGGGACCCCATCAGGCGCTACACCTTC.